This passage covers 31 T cell receptor beta chains from one sample sequenced in a study of blood T cell repertoires in COVID-19 (dated by TCRdb to 2020 to 2021). Library creation used the immunoSEQ multiplex PCR assay. TCRdb's version of the immuneACCESS table is confined to in-frame rearrangements and falls short of the full clone set. An unresolved V gene accounts for under half of the shortfall where checked; the remainder is of unknown origin. This sample is represented by approximately 150,000 clones; about 92% of them were singletons. The ten largest clones take up 15% to 20% of the sample. The specimen sequenced was peripheral blood. The receptors come from a man in his sixties with active or convalescent COVID-19.

This clone has just one count. Other DNA sequences in the same sample also yield this CDR3. The chain employs TRBV19 and TRBJ1-1; D perhaps matches TRBD1 (6 bases). Trimming stripped 2 bases from V and 4 bases from J, with 11 bases between. Looked up from germline, CDR1 is LNHDA and CDR2 is SQIVND (reference sequence). The CDR3 spans 14 residues. The CDR3 reads CASSIRGRGTEAFF. In DNA, the CDR3 is TGTGCCAGTAGTATAAGGGGGAGGGGCACTGAAGCTTTCTTT.

The J gene is TRBJ2-1, the V gene TRBV24-1; TRBD1 agrees at 7 bases. There are 15 residues in the CDR3. From germline, CDR1 is KGHDR and CDR2 SFDVKD. V lost 3 bases and J lost 3; bases outside the gene matches: 4. CDR3 nucleotide sequence: TGTGCCACCAGTGATCCCCGGGACAGCTACAATGAGCAGTTCTTC. This sequence encodes CATSDPRDSYNEQFF.

J is TRBJ1-6 and V is TRBV9; tentatively, D is TRBD1 (6 bases). The CDR3 has 15 residues. V lost 2 bases and J lost 15, with 21 bases in between. Germline V gene sequence: CDR1 SGDLS, CDR2 YYNGEE. DNA for the CDR3: TGTGCCAGCAGCGTGGGGGCAGGGGATACGATGGTCCTCCACTTT. Its protein is CASSVGAGDTMVLHF.

This clone is a singleton in its sample. This chain joins TRBV15 and TRBJ1-5; D uncertain. V lost 5 bases, J lost 2 bases, and 10 bases lay in between. The CDR3 length is 14 residues. Germline CDR1 LNHNV, CDR2 YYDKDF (reference sequence). CDR3 sequence (DNA): TGTGCCACCAGCTTCCAGGCCGGCAATCAGCCCCAGCATTTT. It specifies CATSFQAGNQPQHF.

This chain joins TRBV10-1 and TRBJ2-7, with D possibly matching TRBD1 (5 bases). Trimming pared 5 bases from V and 2 bases from J, leaving 10 bases between. This CDR3 region has 13 residues. The germline gives CDR1 WNHNN, CDR2 SYGVQD (reference sequence). The CDR3 here is CASSLLQAYEQYF. The CDR3 DNA is TGCGCCAGCAGTCTGTTACAGGCCTACGAGCAGTACTTC.

This clone was recorded only once. V and J are TRBV19 and TRBJ2-1; 8 nucleotides align to TRBD2. V was pared by 3 bases and J by 9 bases, with 1 base of the junction left unmatched. The CDR3 is made up of 12 amino acids. Germline values: CDR1 LNHDA, CDR2 SQIVND (reference sequence). The CDR3 reads CASSIGGAEQFF. The CDR3 DNA reads as TGTGCCAGTAGTATCGGGGGGGCTGAGCAGTTCTTC.

J is TRBJ1-3 and V is TRBV3-1 (or the pseudogene TRBV3-2), with 11 bases fitting TRBD1. This CDR3 has 17 residues. Germline CDR1 and CDR2: LGHDT and YNNKEL (reference sequence). J was trimmed by 2 bases and V by 4 bases; bases with no gene match: 7. The CDR3 DNA reads TGTGCCAGCAGCCGAGGGACAGGGGGAAATGCTGGAAACACCATATATTTT. Amino acids: CASSRGTGGNAGNTIYF.

The gene calls are TRBV24-1 and TRBJ2-1; 9 bases are a match to TRBD1. Germline assignment: CDR1 KGHDR and CDR2 SFDVKD. This CDR3 is 14 amino acids long. After removal of 5 bases from V and 7 bases from J, the junction contained 5 bases not matched to a gene. For the CDR3, the DNA is TGTGCCACCAGTGTTGGACAGGGGATTAATGAGCAGTTCTTC. As protein: CATSVGQGINEQFF.

The CDR3 here is CSAGGDREAGNTIYF. The CDR3 region has the DNA TGCAGCGCCGGGGGGGACAGGGAGGCTGGAAACACCATATATTTT. V and J are TRBV29-1 and TRBJ1-3; 9 bases agree with TRBD1. CDR1 and CDR2 (germline): SQVTM, ANQGSEA. The CDR3 covers 15 residues. V gave up 7 bases and J gave up 2 bases; unmatched junction bases: 9.

The chain recombines TRBV5-4 with TRBJ1-4; possible D gene TRBD1, 5 bases. The CDR3 extends over 14 amino acids. The V end was cut by 4 bases, the J end by 3 bases, with 10 bases between. Germline-derived CDR1 and CDR2 are SGHNT and YYREEE (reference sequence). The CDR3 sequence: CASSPGGANEKLFF. CDR3 bases: TGTGCCAGCAGCCCGGGGGGGGCTAATGAAAAACTGTTTTTT.

V and J are TRBV6-1 and TRBJ2-7, with D possibly matching TRBD1 (6 bases). The V gene's germline CDR1 is MNHNS and CDR2 SASEGT. V lost 3 bases and J 1 base, leaving 13 bases between the germline ends. The CDR3 runs 15 residues. The CDR3 nucleotides are TGTGCCAGCAGTGATGGACAGAGTCTTTCCTACGAGCAGTACTTC. Encoded protein: CASSDGQSLSYEQYF.

This chain uses TRBV19 with TRBJ2-1; weak D call: TRBD2 (6 bases). V was trimmed by 6 bases and J by 4 bases, leaving 25 bases between them. The CDR3 extends over 18 amino acids. CDR1 is LNHDA and CDR2 is SQIVND in the germline V gene (reference sequence). The CDR3 sequence: CASRSPPGGYPSYNEQFF. CDR3 DNA sequence: TGTGCCAGTAGGTCCCCTCCTGGAGGGTACCCTTCGTACAATGAGCAGTTCTTC.

The rearrangement uses TRBV25-1 and TRBJ1-1, with 10 bases identical to TRBD1. The CDR3 spans 16 residues. J was trimmed by 0 bases and V by 5 bases; bases with no gene match: 6. CDR1 and CDR2 (germline): MGHDK, SYGVNS. CDR3 loop: CASSLGTGVVNTEAFF. The CDR3 DNA reads as TGTGCCAGCAGTCTCGGGACAGGGGTCGTGAACACTGAAGCTTTCTTT.

The rearrangement joins TRBV3-1 (or the pseudogene TRBV3-2) to TRBJ1-6; D possibly corresponds to TRBD1 (5 bases). CDR1 LGHDT and CDR2 YNNKEL come from the germline V gene (reference sequence). CDR3 length equals 17 residues. The V gene lost 5 bases and the J gene lost 0 bases, with 14 bases spanning the gap. CDR3 residues: CASSLPRVSSYNSPLHF. Here the CDR3 DNA reads TGTGCCAGCAGCTTACCCAGGGTTAGCTCCTATAATTCACCCCTCCACTTT.

V is TRBV18 and J is TRBJ1-6, with 8 nucleotides matching TRBD1. V lost 4 bases and J lost 7; bases outside the gene matches: 6. CDR3 length: 15 residues. Germline values: CDR1 KGHSH, CDR2 LQKENI. As DNA, the CDR3 is TGTGCCAGCTCACTACAGGGGGTTCAGAATTCACCCCTCCACTTT. It translates to CASSLQGVQNSPLHF.

V and J are TRBV15 and TRBJ1-4; a weak D match, TRBD1 (5 bases). This CDR3 is built from 13 residues. V was clipped by 1 base and J by 6 bases, with 6 bases between them. Germline lookup yields CDR1 LNHNV and CDR2 YYDKDF (reference sequence). DNA for the CDR3: TGTGCCACCAGCAGAGGGGGCTATGAAAAACTGTTTTTT. Amino acids: CATSRGGYEKLFF. Looking up the rest from reference TRBV15 and TRBJ1-4 gives the full variable domain: DAMVIQNPRYQVTQFGKPVTLSCSQTLNHNVMYWYQQKSSQAPKLLFHYYDKDFNNEADTPDNFQSRRPNTSFCFLDIRSPGLGDTAMYLCATSRGGYEKLFFGSGTQLSVL.

This clone was counted once. CDR3 in amino acids: CASSIAGFVPGANVLTF. The CDR3, as DNA: TGTGCCAGTAGCATCGCAGGTTTTGTTCCTGGGGCCAACGTCCTGACTTTC. The gene calls are TRBV19 and TRBJ2-6; D ambiguous. Germline assignment: CDR1 LNHDA and CDR2 SQIVND (reference sequence). CDR3 size: 17 residues. With 6 bases removed from V and 2 bases from J, the gap between germline ends came to 17 bases.

The genes are TRBV7-2 and TRBJ1-6; 9 bases align to TRBD1. The CDR3 contains 17 residues. Germline V gene sequence: CDR1 SGHTA, CDR2 FQGNSA. The J segment lost 0 bases and the V segment lost 3 bases, leaving 3 bases of the junction unmatched. The CDR3 here is CASSLDRGSSYNSPLHF. The CDR3 nucleotides read TGTGCCAGCAGCTTGGACAGGGGAAGCTCCTATAATTCACCCCTCCACTTT.

This CDR3 reads CASSQSTGAGNTIYF. The CDR3 region has the DNA TGTGCCAGCAGCCAGTCGACAGGGGCGGGAAACACCATATATTTT. The chain couples TRBV11-2 to TRBJ1-3; 8 bases are a match to TRBD1. V gave up 5 bases and J gave up 4 bases; unmatched junction bases: 7. The CDR3 extends over 15 amino acids. Germline CDR1 reads SGHAT; CDR2 reads FQNNGV. Full variable domain (missing parts from reference TRBV11-2 and TRBJ1-3): EAGVAQSPRYKIIEKRQSVAFWCNPISGHATLYWYQQILGQGPKLLIQFQNNGVVDDSQLPKDRFSAERLKGVDSTLKIQPAKLEDSAVYLCASSQSTGAGNTIYFGEGSWLTVV.

This chain connects TRBV7-2 to TRBJ1-2, with 10 bases matching TRBD1. Trimming cost V 1 base and J 5 bases; bases outside gene matches: 10. The CDR3 has 17 amino acids. Germline CDR1 SGHTA, CDR2 FQGNSA. The CDR3 loop reads CASSLGQGARERYGYTF. CDR3 bases: TGTGCCAGCAGCTTAGGACAGGGGGCGCGTGAACGATATGGCTACACCTTC.

The chain uses TRBV3-1 (or the pseudogene TRBV3-2) and TRBJ2-2; D remains unclear. The CDR3 is 13 residues long. The V gene lost 1 base and the J gene lost 5 bases, with 5 bases spanning the gap. Germline V gene sequence: CDR1 LGHDT, CDR2 YNNKEL (reference sequence). The CDR3 DNA sequence: TGTGCCAGCAGCCAAGGTCCGACCGGGGAGCTGTTTTTT. This sequence encodes CASSQGPTGELFF.

V usage is TRBV7-2 and J usage is TRBJ2-2, with a tentative D call TRBD2 (6 bases). This CDR3 region has 15 residues. Trimming stripped 2 bases from V and 1 base from J, with 8 bases between. Germline values: CDR1 SGHTA, CDR2 FQGNSA. CDR3 bases: TGTGCCAGCAGCTTATGGGAGGAGAACACCGGGGAGCTGTTTTTT. This encodes CASSLWEENTGELFF.

The chain uses TRBV6-6 and TRBJ1-4, with 9 bases fitting TRBD1. The CDR3 loop spans 17 amino acids. CDR1 and CDR2 from the germline V gene are MNHNY and SVGAGI (reference sequence). The trim removed 5 bases at V and 8 bases at J, leaving 15 bases unmatched. In DNA, the CDR3 is TGTGCCAGCAGTCTAGGACAGGGGATACCTTCGGGGGAAAAACTGTTTTTT. This translates into CASSLGQGIPSGEKLFF.

The V and J genes are TRBV27 and TRBJ1-6; TRBD1 matches at 7 bases. The length of the CDR3 is 19 residues. The ends lost 1 base at V and 10 bases at J; junction bases unmatched: 19. Per the germline V gene, CDR1 is MNHEY and CDR2 is SMNVEV (reference sequence). CDR3 coding DNA: TGTGCCAGCAGTTTATATAAACCACTTCGACAGGGCAATCGATCACCCCTCCACTTT. It encodes CASSLYKPLRQGNRSPLHF.

The chain couples TRBV29-1 to TRBJ2-7; D is tentatively TRBD1 or TRBD2 (5 bases each). Germline lookup yields CDR1 SQVTM and CDR2 ANQGSEA. The V gene lost 4 bases and the J gene lost 5 bases, with 12 bases spanning the gap. This CDR3 is 12 amino acids long. The CDR3, as DNA: TGCAGCGTTGCAGAGGGGCACGACGAGCAGTACTTC. Residues: CSVAEGHDEQYF.

This chain links TRBV18 with TRBJ1-2; D perhaps matches TRBD1 (6 bases). Trimming took off 8 bases at V and 3 bases at J, with 13 bases between the two ends. The CDR3 runs to 13 residues. Germline CDR1 reads KGHSH; CDR2 reads LQKENI. CDR3 region: CASLTGTDYGYTF. DNA for the CDR3: TGTGCCAGCCTTACAGGGACCGACTATGGCTACACCTTC.

This clone was detected once. This chain joins TRBV27 and TRBJ1-2; D is unresolved. Trimming took off 5 bases at V and 8 bases at J, with 9 bases between the two ends. Germline loops: CDR1 MNHEY, CDR2 SMNVEV (reference sequence). The CDR3 is 11 amino acids. The CDR3 loop reads CASSIEAGYTF. The CDR3 nucleotides read TGTGCCAGCAGTATTGAAGCGGGCTACACCTTC.

This chain uses TRBV2 with TRBJ2-2; D might be TRBD2 (6 bases). The germline gives CDR1 SNHLY, CDR2 FYNNEI. The CDR3 consists of 19 residues. Trimming took 3 bases from V and 0 from J, leaving 20 bases between them. This CDR3 reads CASSESEGTPLANTGELFF. DNA for the CDR3: TGTGCCAGCAGTGAGTCGGAGGGAACACCACTCGCGAACACCGGGGAGCTGTTTTTT.

The CDR3 is CASSLGRGNQPQHF. Here the CDR3 DNA reads TGTGCCAGCAGCTTAGGCAGGGGTAATCAGCCCCAGCATTTT. The chain links TRBV7-9 to TRBJ1-5; D possibly corresponds to TRBD1 (6 bases). The V gene lost 1 base and the J gene lost 4 bases, with 8 bases spanning the gap. Germline loops: CDR1 SEHNR, CDR2 FQNEAQ (reference sequence). The length of the CDR3 is 14 residues.

This chain links TRBV19 with TRBJ1-2, with D maybe TRBD1 (6 bases). V lost 7 bases to trimming and J lost 3 bases, with 15 bases between them. CDR3 length equals 14 residues. Germline assignment: CDR1 LNHDA and CDR2 SQIVND (reference sequence). The CDR3: CASTHRAGYYGYTF. For the CDR3, the DNA is TGTGCCAGTACCCACAGGGCAGGATACTATGGCTACACCTTC.

This clone was found a few times. The chain employs TRBV6-5 and TRBJ2-1; D may be TRBD2 (6 bases). The V gene lost 2 bases and the J gene lost 3 bases, with 14 bases spanning the gap. Looked up from germline, CDR1 is MNHEY and CDR2 is SVGAGI. The length of the CDR3 is 16 residues. The CDR3 DNA reads as TGTGCCAGCAGTTACAAAGGGACTCCCCACTACAATGAGCAGTTCTTC. As protein: CASSYKGTPHYNEQFF.